Sequencing of this T cell receptor beta chain was carried out in a study of shared clonotypes between healthy human individuals. Across the study: The study enrolled two women and a few men aged 18 to 49.

The naive CD8 subset, CD45RO-negative cells positively selected for CCR7, excluded terminally differentiated effector memory CD45RA+ cells. The study drew all its donors from Caucasian adults living in Nashville, Tennessee. The DNA input per sorted-subset replicate PCR was 200 ng, corresponding to some 30,000 T cell genomes. Libraries were prepared by immunoSEQ multiplex PCR; TCRdb keeps only in-frame clonotypes and omits some of them. Here the sample spans around 2,000,000 clones, approximately 94% being singletons. The CDR3 contains 15 residues. In germline, CDR1 is SNHLY, CDR2 FYNNEI. V lost 3 bases to trimming and J lost 4 bases, with 16 bases between them.

This TCR was recovered from a young man in good health. Some clones in this sample may be carry-over from other donors' samples. Material: naive CD8+ T cells from PBMCs. The chain is built from TRBV2 and TRBJ2-7; D is uncertain. The CDR3 DNA reads TGTGCCAGCAGTGACCGGCAGTGGGAAACTTACGAGCAGTACTTC. Residues: CASSDRQWETYEQYF.